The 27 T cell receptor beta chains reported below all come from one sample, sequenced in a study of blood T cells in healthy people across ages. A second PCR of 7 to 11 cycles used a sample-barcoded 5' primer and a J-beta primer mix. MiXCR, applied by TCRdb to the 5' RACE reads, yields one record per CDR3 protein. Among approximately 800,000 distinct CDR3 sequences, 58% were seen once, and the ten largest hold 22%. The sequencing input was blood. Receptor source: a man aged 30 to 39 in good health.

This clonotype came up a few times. As DNA, the CDR3 is TGCAGTGCTAGAGAGCCGGGAGGGCCGCAAGAGCAGTTCTTC. Translated, it gives CSAREPGGPQEQFF. This sequence joins TRBV20-1 and TRBJ2-1; 8 bases fit TRBD2. The germline CDR1 and CDR2 sequences are DFQATT and SNEGSKA (reference sequence). The ends lost 0 bases at V and 10 bases at J; junction bases unmatched: 8. This CDR3 has 14 residues.

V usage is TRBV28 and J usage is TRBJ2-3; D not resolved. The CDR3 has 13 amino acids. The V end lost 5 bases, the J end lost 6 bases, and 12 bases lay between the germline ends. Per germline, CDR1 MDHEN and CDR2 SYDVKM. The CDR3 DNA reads TGTGCCAGCAGTGTTAGGGTTGTCGATACGCAGTATTTT. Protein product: CASSVRVVDTQYF.

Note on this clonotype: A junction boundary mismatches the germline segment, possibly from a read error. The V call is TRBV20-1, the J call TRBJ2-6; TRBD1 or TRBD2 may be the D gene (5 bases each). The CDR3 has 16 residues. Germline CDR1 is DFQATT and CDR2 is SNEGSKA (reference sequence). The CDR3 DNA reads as TGCAGTGCTAATGTAGACAGCGCTCCCGGGGCCAACGTCCCGACTTTC. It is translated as CSANVDSAPGANVPTF.

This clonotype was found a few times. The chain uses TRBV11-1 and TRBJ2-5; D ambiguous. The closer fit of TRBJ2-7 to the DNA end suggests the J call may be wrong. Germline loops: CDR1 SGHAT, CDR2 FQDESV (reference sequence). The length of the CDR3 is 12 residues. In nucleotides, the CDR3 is TGTGCCAGCAGCTCCCCGGCAATCGAGCAGTACTTC. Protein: CASSSPAIEQYF.

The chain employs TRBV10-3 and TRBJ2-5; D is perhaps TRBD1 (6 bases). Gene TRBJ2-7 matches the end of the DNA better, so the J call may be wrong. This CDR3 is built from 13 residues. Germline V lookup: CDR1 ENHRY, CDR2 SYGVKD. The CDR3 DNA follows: TGTGCCATCAGTGGCCGGGACACCTACGAGCAGTACTTC. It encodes CAISGRDTYEQYF.

CDR3 in amino acids: CASSLMAVEQYF. In DNA form, the CDR3 reads TGTGCCAGCAGTTTAATGGCAGTCGAGCAGTACTTC. The chain couples TRBV12-3 or TRBV12-4 to TRBJ2-7; the D is unclear. The CDR3 is 12 amino acids. V was pared by 2 bases and J by 6 bases, with 8 bases between.

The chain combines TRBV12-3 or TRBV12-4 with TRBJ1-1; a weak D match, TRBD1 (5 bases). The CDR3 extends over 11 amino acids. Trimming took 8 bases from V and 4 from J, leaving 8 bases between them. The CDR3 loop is CASGGFTEAFF. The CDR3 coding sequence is TGTGCCAGCGGGGGATTCACTGAAGCTTTCTTT.

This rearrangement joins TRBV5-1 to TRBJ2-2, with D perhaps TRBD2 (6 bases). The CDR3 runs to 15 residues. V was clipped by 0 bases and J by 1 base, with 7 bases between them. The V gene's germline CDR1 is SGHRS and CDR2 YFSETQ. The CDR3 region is CASSLDGRNTGELFF. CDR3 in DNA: TGCGCCAGCAGCTTGGACGGGAGGAACACCGGGGAGCTGTTTTTT. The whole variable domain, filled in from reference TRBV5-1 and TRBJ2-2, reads KAGVTQTPRYLIKTRGQQVTLSCSPISGHRSVSWYQQTPGQGLQFLFEYFSETQRNKGNFPGRFSGRQFSNSRSEMNVSTLELGDSALYLCASSLDGRNTGELFFGEGSRLTVL.

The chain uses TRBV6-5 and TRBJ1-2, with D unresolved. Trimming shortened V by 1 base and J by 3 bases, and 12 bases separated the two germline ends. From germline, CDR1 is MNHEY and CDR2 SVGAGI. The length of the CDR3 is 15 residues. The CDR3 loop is CASSYLQTTHYGYTF. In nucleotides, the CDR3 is TGTGCCAGCAGTTACTTACAGACTACCCACTATGGCTACACCTTC.

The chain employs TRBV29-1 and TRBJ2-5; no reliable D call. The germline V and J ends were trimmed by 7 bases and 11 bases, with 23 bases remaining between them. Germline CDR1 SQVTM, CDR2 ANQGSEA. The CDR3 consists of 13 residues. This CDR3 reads CSGLVGSYNEQYF. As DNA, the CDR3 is TGCAGCGGCTTAGTGGGCTCCTACAATGAGCAGTACTTC.

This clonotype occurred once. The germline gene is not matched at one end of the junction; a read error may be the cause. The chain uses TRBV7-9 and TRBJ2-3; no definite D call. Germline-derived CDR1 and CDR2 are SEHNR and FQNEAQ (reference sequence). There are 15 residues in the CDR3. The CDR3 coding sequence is TGCGCCAGCAGCTCTCCGGTTAACCGGGTAGATACGCAGTATTTT. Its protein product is CASSSPVNRVDTQYF.

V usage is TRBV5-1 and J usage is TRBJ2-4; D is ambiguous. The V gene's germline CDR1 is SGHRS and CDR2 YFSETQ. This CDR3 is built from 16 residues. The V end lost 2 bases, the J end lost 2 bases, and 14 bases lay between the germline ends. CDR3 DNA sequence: TGCGCCAGCAGCTTCGTAGGATTGGGAACCAAAAACATTCAGTACTTC. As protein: CASSFVGLGTKNIQYF.

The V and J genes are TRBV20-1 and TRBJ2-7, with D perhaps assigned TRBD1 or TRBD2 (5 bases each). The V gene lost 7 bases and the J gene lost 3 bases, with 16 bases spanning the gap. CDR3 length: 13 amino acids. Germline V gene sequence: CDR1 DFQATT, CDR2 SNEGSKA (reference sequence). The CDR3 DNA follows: TGCAGTGTCATAGGGTGGGGGAACTACGAGCAGTACTTC. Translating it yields CSVIGWGNYEQYF.

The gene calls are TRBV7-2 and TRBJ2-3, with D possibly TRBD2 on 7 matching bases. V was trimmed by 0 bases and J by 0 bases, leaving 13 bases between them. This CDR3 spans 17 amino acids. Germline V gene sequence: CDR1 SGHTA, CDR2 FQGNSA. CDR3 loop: CASSLARGQDSTDTQYF. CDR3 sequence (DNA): TGTGCCAGCAGCTTAGCGCGGGGGCAGGACAGCACAGATACGCAGTATTTT.

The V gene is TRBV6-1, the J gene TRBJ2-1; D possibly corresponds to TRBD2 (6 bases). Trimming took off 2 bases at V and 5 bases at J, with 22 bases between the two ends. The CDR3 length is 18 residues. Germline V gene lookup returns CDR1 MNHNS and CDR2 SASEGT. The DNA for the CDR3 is TGTGCCAGCAGTGAACCCTGGGCTTGGCGGGGTGTCGACAATGAGCAGTTCTTC. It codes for CASSEPWAWRGVDNEQFF.

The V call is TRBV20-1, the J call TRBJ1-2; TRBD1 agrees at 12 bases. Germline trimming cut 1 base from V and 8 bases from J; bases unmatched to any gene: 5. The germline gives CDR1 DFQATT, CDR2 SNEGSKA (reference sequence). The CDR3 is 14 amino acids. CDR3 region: CSARGGQGAFGYTF. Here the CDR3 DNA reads TGCAGTGCTAGAGGGGGACAGGGGGCGTTCGGCTACACCTTC.

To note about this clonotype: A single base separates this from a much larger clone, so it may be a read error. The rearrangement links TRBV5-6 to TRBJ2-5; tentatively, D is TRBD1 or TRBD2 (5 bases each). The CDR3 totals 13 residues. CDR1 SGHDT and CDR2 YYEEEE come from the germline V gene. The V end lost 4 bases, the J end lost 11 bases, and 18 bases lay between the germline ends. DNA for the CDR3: TGTGCCAGCAGCGTCCGGGACGTCGATGAGCAGTACTTC. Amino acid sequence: CASSVRDVDEQYF.

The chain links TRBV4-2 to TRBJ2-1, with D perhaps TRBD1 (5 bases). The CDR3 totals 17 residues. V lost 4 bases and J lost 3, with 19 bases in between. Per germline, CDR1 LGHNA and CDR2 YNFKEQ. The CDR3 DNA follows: TGTGCCAGCAGCCCCTCTGGCCAACAAGGGGACTACAATGAGCAGTTCTTC. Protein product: CASSPSGQQGDYNEQFF.

CDR3 loop: CASSPITILEVAHEQYF. The CDR3 nucleotides are TGTGCCAGCAGCCCAATCACGATCCTAGAAGTTGCTCACGAGCAGTACTTC. The chain has TRBV4-2 and TRBJ2-7, with D unresolved. The V and J ends lost 4 bases and 5 bases respectively, with 24 bases between them. This CDR3 comprises 17 residues. In germline, CDR1 is LGHNA, CDR2 YNFKEQ.

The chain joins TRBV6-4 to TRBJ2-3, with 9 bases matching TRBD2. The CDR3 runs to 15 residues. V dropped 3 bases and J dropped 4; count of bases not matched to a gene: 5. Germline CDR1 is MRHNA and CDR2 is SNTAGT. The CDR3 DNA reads TGTGCCAGCAGTGAAAGCGGGGGGAGCTCAGATACGCAGTATTTT. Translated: CASSESGGSSDTQYF.

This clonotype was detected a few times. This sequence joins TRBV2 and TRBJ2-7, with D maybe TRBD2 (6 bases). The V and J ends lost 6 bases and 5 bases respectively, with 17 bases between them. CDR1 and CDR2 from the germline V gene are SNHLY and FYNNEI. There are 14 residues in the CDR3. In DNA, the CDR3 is TGTGCCAGCAGGAGGGACTCCGTCTCAGACGAGCAGTACTTC. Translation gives CASRRDSVSDEQYF.

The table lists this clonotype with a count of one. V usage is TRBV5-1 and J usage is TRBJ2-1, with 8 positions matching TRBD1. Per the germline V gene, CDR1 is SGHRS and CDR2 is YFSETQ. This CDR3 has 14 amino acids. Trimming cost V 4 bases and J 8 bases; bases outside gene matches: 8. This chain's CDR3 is CASSLDRAYDEQFF. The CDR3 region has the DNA TGCGCCAGCAGCCTGGACAGGGCTTATGATGAGCAGTTCTTC.

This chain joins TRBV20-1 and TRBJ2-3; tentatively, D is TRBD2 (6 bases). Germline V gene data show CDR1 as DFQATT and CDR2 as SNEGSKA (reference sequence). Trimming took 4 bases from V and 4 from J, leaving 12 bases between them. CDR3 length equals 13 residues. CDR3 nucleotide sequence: TGCAGTGCTATGGGGGGTGGGTCAGATACGCAGTATTTT. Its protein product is CSAMGGGSDTQYF.

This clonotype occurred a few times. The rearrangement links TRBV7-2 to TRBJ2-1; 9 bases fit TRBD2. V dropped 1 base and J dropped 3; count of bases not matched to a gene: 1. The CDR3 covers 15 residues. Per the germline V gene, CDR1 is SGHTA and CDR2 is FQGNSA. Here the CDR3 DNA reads TGTGCCAGCAGCTTAGGACTAGCGGACTACAATGAGCAGTTCTTC. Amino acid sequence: CASSLGLADYNEQFF.

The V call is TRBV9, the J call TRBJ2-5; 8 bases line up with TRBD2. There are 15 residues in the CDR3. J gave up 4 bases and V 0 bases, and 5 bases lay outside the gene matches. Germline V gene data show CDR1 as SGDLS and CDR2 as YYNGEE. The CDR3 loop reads CASSVAGGPGETQYF. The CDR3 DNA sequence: TGTGCCAGCAGCGTAGCGGGGGGGCCTGGAGAGACCCAGTACTTC.

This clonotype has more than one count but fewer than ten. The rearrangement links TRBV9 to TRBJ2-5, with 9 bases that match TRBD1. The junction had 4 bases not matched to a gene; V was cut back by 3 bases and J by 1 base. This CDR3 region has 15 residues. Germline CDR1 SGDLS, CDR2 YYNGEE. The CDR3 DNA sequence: TGTGCCAGCAGCGATGGGACAGGGCTCCAAGAGACCCAGTACTTC. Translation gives CASSDGTGLQETQYF.

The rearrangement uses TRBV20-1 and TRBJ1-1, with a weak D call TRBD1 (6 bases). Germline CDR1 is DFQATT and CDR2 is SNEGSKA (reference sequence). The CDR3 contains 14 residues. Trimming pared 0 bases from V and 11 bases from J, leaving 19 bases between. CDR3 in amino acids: CSARDLGGGERAFF. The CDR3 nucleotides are TGCAGTGCTAGAGATCTCGGGGGCGGTGAAAGGGCTTTCTTT.